Listed below are T cell receptor beta chains from one sample, sequenced in a study of blood T cell repertoires in COVID-19. Assay: immunoSEQ multiplex PCR; the TCRdb copy retains only in-frame clones and omits some. In the table there are 220,000 or so clones, 75% to 90% of which are singletons. Input material: peripheral blood. The receptors stem from a woman aged 80 or older with COVID-19, enrolled during active disease. CDR3s include the opening cysteine and the closing phenylalanine or tryptophan. Each record gives: V gene, D gene, clone size, J gene, CDR3 DNA, CDR3 protein. D genes are given only for firm matches. Where a row states a size, it is once, few, many or the class of an expanded clone; other rows omit it.

>TRBV28|TRBD1|.|TRBJ2-2
TGTGCCAGCAGTTTACCCAGGGGGTTTGCCGGGGAGCTGTTTTTT
CASSLPRGFAGELFF
>TRBV19|TRBD2|few|TRBJ2-2
TGTGCCAGTAGTGACCAAGCGGGAGTGATCGGGGAGCTGTTTTTT
CASSDQAGVIGELFF
>TRBV3-1/TRBV3-2|TRBD1|.|TRBJ1-6
TGTGCCACCAGGACAGGGGAAGGGTCACCCCTCCACTTT
CATRTGEGSPLHF
>TRBV3-1/TRBV3-2|TRBD2|.|TRBJ2-3
TGTGCCAGCAGCCAAGCCCGTCCTAGCGGGAGTATAAAGGGTGCGGCAGATACGCAGTATTTT
CASSQARPSGSIKGAADTQYF
>TRBV6-5|.|.|TRBJ1-1
TGTGCCAGCAGAGCCAGGGGCCCGAACACTGAAGCTTTCTTT
CASRARGPNTEAFF
>TRBV19|.|once|TRBJ1-5
TGTGCCAGTAGCTCGGGGGAGAACAATCAGCCCCAGCATTTT
CASSSGENNQPQHF
>TRBV19|.|.|TRBJ1-5
TGTGCCAGTAGTATTGTCCCTGGGGCCCAGCCCCAGCATTTT
CASSIVPGAQPQHF
>TRBV28|.|.|TRBJ1-1
TGTGCCAGCAGTTTTGGACATCCGAACACTGAAGCTTTCTTT
CASSFGHPNTEAFF
>TRBV11-3|TRBD1|once|TRBJ2-7
TGTGCCAGCAGCCACAGACTCCCCGGGACAGGGGGCCACGAGCAGTACTTC
CASSHRLPGTGGHEQYF
>TRBV5-4|TRBD2|.|TRBJ2-7
TGTGCCAGCAGCCCCGGGACTAGCGGCCCCTACGAGCAGTACTTC
CASSPGTSGPYEQYF
>TRBV9|TRBD1|.|TRBJ2-1
TGTGCCAGCAGCGCGCCCGGGACAGGGGGCAATGAGCAGTTCTTC
CASSAPGTGGNEQFF
>TRBV30|TRBD1|.|TRBJ1-5
TGTGCCTGGAGCGAGGGACAGGTTAGCAATCAGCCCCAGCATTTT
CAWSEGQVSNQPQHF
>TRBV4-2|TRBD1|.|TRBJ1-2
TGTGCCAGCAGCCGACAGGGGAGGGACTATGGCTACACCTTC
CASSRQGRDYGYTF
>TRBV4-2|TRBD2|.|TRBJ2-1
TGTGCCAGCAGCCCCCTTAGTGCGGCTAGCGGGGTTTCCTACAATGAGCAGTTCTTC
CASSPLSAASGVSYNEQFF
>TRBV30|TRBD1|.|TRBJ1-2
TGTGCCTGGAGTGAGGGGCAGGGGGTTGGGGTTGACGGCTACACCTTC
CAWSEGQGVGVDGYTF
>TRBV25-1|TRBD2|once|TRBJ2-1
TGTGCCAGCAGTGCCCCTCGGACTAGAAGGAATGAGCAGTTCTTC
CASSAPRTRRNEQFF
>TRBV7-7|TRBD1|.|TRBJ1-5
TGTGCTAGCAGCTACGACAGGGTCACCGGGGATCAGCCCCAGCATTTT
CASSYDRVTGDQPQHF
>TRBV5-5|.|few|TRBJ2-7
TGTGCCAGCATGTACAGGGGGGGTTACGAGCAGTACTTC
CASMYRGGYEQYF
>TRBV4-1|.|.|TRBJ2-2
TGCGCCAGCAGCCAACAACAGGCCATTTCTACCGGGGAGCTGTTTTTT
CASSQQQAISTGELFF
>TRBV18|TRBD1|.|TRBJ1-4
TGTGCCAGCTCACCAAATCGAGGACAGGGTGGTGAAAAACTGTTTTTT
CASSPNRGQGGEKLFF
>TRBV18|TRBD1|.|TRBJ1-2
TGTGCCAGCTCAACCGGGACAGGGGAGGATGGCTACACCTTC
CASSTGTGEDGYTF
>TRBV2|.|.|TRBJ1-5
TGTGCCAACAGGGCATCCGGAGAAAATCAGCCCCAGCATTTT
CANRASGENQPQHF
>TRBV15|.|.|TRBJ2-1
TGTGCCACCAGCAGGAAACTATACAATGAGCAGTTCTTC
CATSRKLYNEQFF
>TRBV3-1/TRBV3-2|TRBD2|.|TRBJ2-4
TGTGCCAGCAGCCGCGGGGGGAGCAAAAACATTCAGTACTTC
CASSRGGSKNIQYF
>TRBV11-2|TRBD1|.|TRBJ1-2
TGTGCCAGCAGCAACCCTCCGGGACAGGGCACGGGCTACACCTTC
CASSNPPGQGTGYTF
>TRBV9|TRBD1|few|TRBJ1-2
TGTGCCAGCAGCGTAGGGGGACAGGGGGCGCAATTAAATGGCTACACCTTC
CASSVGGQGAQLNGYTF
>TRBV11-2|.|.|TRBJ2-7
TGTGCCAGCAGCTCCTGGACTGAAAACTACGAGCAGTACTTC
CASSSWTENYEQYF
>TRBV28|TRBD1|.|TRBJ2-5
TGTGCCAGCAGTACCCCCGGGACAGGGGGAGAGACCCAGTACTTC
CASSTPGTGGETQYF
>TRBV5-4|.|.|TRBJ1-1
TGTGCCAGCAGCTTGGAAGGGGTTAGAACTGAAGCTTTCTTT
CASSLEGVRTEAFF
>TRBV30|TRBD2|.|TRBJ2-1
TGTGCCTGGAGTGGACTAGCGGGAGGCTCCTACAATGAGCAGTTCTTC
CAWSGLAGGSYNEQFF
>TRBV7-3|.|.|TRBJ1-5
TGTGCCAGCAGCTTAGGTAGCGGGCAGCCCCAGCATTTT
CASSLGSGQPQHF
>TRBV19|.|.|TRBJ1-3
TGTGCCAGTACCAACAGGAGGGTTGGAAACACCATATATTTT
CASTNRRVGNTIYF
>TRBV13|.|.|TRBJ2-7
TGTGCCAGCAGCCCTGGGTACAGGTTTCTGTACTTC
CASSPGYRFLYF
>TRBV5-1|TRBD1|.|TRBJ1-6
TGCGCCAGCAGCTTGGGGACAGGGAGCGGATCACCCCTCCACTTT
CASSLGTGSGSPLHF
>TRBV5-5|.|.|TRBJ1-1
TGTGCCAGCAGCTTGGGACCCAAATCAGGCGAAGCTTTCTTT
CASSLGPKSGEAFF
>TRBV24-1|.|.|TRBJ1-5
TGTGCCACCAGTGATTTGCGGCAGGGAACGGAGTGGCGTTCGAAGCAGCCCCAGCATTTT
CATSDLRQGTEWRSKQPQHF
>TRBV27|.|.|TRBJ1-1
TGTGCCAGCAGTATGACAGGGAACACTGAAGCTTTCTTT
CASSMTGNTEAFF
>TRBV5-1|.|.|TRBJ2-2
TGCGCCAGCAGCTTGGAGGTTCAGGGTGGTTCCGGGGAGCTGTTTTTT
CASSLEVQGGSGELFF
>TRBV10-2|.|.|TRBJ1-2
TGCGCCAGCAGTGATTGGGGCGGCTACACCTTC
CASSDWGGYTF
>TRBV5-6|TRBD2|many|TRBJ2-1
TGTGCCAGCAGCCTAACCGGGACTATCTCCTACAATGAGCAGTTCTTC
CASSLTGTISYNEQFF
>TRBV25-1|.|.|TRBJ1-1
TGTGCCAGCAGTGCGGGTATGGCCCGGCATGAAGCTTTCTTT
CASSAGMARHEAFF
>TRBV30|TRBD1|.|TRBJ1-1
TGTGCCTGGAGTGGACAGGGGGCAGTTACTGAAGCTTTCTTT
CAWSGQGAVTEAFF
>TRBV7-9|TRBD1|.|TRBJ2-7
TGTGCCAGCAGCAAACAGGGGGCAGCCTACGAGCAGTACTTC
CASSKQGAAYEQYF